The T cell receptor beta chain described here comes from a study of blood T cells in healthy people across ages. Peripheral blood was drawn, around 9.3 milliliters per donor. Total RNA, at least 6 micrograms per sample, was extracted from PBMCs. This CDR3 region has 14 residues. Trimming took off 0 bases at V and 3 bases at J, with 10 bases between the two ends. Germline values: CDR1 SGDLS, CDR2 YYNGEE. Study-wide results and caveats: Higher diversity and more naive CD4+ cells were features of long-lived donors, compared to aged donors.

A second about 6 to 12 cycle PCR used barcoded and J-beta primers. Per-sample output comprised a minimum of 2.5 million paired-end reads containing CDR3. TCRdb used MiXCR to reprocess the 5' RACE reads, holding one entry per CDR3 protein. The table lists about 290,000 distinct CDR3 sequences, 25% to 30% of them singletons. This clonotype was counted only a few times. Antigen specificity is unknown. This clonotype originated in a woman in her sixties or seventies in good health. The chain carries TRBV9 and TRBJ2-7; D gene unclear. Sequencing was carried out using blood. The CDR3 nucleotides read TGTGCCAGCAGCGTAGGTTCAGGCCTCTACGAGCAGTACTTC. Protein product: CASSVGSGLYEQYF.